Presented here are 27 T cell receptor beta chains from one specimen sequenced in a study of tissue T cells after allogeneic stem cell transplantation. Libraries were prepared by immunoSEQ multiplex PCR; TCRdb keeps only in-frame clonotypes and omits some of them. The table records tens of thousands of clones, 65% to 80% of them present only once. The sequencing input was sorted cells pooled from one or two spleens. Receptor source: a pool of C57BL/6 mice in good health.

On this clone itself: Gene names are mouse gene names. The read comes to an end 1 residue before the CDR3 does, leaving the germline J gene to fill in the end. The genes are TRBV13-1 and TRBJ2-3; TRBD2 agrees at 10 bases. Germline CDR1 NSHNY, CDR2 SYGAGN. The CDR3 extends over 16 amino acids. V was clipped by 3 bases and J by 1 base; unmatched bases: 5. The part of the CDR3 DNA that was read is TGTGCCAGCAGTGTCCTGGGGGGGCAGGGTGCAGAAACGCTGTAT. Translating it yields CASSVLGGQGAETLY. The complete CDR3 sequence is CASSVLGGQGAETLYF.

On this clone: Gene names are mouse gene names. Sequencing ends 1 residue short of the CDR3 end; the germline J gene provides the rest. The chain recombines TRBV14 with TRBJ2-5; 7 positions match TRBD1. Germline V lookup: CDR1 SGHDT, CDR2 FRDEAV. The CDR3 length is 14 residues. J gave up 6 bases and V 3 bases, and 7 bases lay outside the gene matches. CDR3 sequence reads: CASSYDRAVDTQYF. The sequenced CDR3 bases are TGTGCCAGCAGTTACGACAGGGCAGTGGACACCCAGTAC.

In regard to this clone: Genes and germline come from the mouse. The sequence runs out 1 residue before the end of the CDR3; the remainder is reconstructed from the germline J gene. The chain recombines TRBV13-2 with TRBJ2-5; 7 nucleotides line up with TRBD1. V lost 6 bases to trimming and J lost 3 bases; unmatched junction nucleotides: 4. Looked up from germline, CDR1 is NNHNN and CDR2 is SYGAGS (reference sequence). The CDR3 extends over 13 amino acids. The CDR3 loop reads CASAWDRQDTQYF. The sequenced CDR3 bases are TGTGCCAGCGCTTGGGACAGACAAGACACCCAGTAC.

As concerns this clone: The listed genes are named as in mouse. The read comes to an end 1 residue before the CDR3 does, leaving the germline J gene to fill in the end. The J gene is TRBJ1-1, the V gene TRBV3; 10 bases agree with TRBD1. Trimming took 5 bases from V and 3 from J; bases not matched to a gene: 3. The germline gives CDR1 SNHLY, CDR2 FYNGKV (reference sequence). The CDR3 extends over 14 amino acids. The covered CDR3 bases are TGTGCCAGCAGCCCGACAGGGGGCGACACAGAAGTCTTC. Protein sequence: CASSPTGGDTEVF. The full-length CDR3 reads as CASSPTGGDTEVFF. Full variable domain (outside the CDR3, taken from reference TRBV3 and TRBJ1-1): GPKVLQIPSHQIIDMGQMVTLNCDPVSNHLYFYWYKQILGQQMEFLVNFYNGKVMEKSKLFKDQFSVERPDGSYFTLKIQPTALEDSAVYFCASSPTGGDTEVFFGKGTRLTVV.

Comments on this clone: The gene names here belong to mouse. The CDR3 end is not reached by the read, which stops 1 residue before it; the germline J gene fills it in. Additional DNA sequences in this sample encode the identical CDR3. The V call is TRBV13-1, the J call TRBJ2-4; possible D gene TRBD1, 6 bases. CDR3 length: 14 amino acids. Between the trimmed V and J ends, which lost 2 bases and 1 base, there was a span of 8 bases. Per the germline V gene, CDR1 is NSHNY and CDR2 is SYGAGN. Incomplete CDR3 DNA: TGTGCCAGCAGTGACAGGGGTGGTCAAAACACCTTGTAC. Translation gives CASSDRGGQNTLY. The entire CDR3 protein reads CASSDRGGQNTLYF.

As for this clone: The germline and genes are mouse ones. The read ends 1 residue shy of where the CDR3 ends; the end is completed using the germline J gene. Other DNA sequences in the sample encode the same CDR3. This chain uses TRBV3 with TRBJ1-3; no reliable D call. Germline-derived CDR1 and CDR2 are SNHLY and FYNGKV (reference sequence). CDR3 length: 14 amino acids. V was cut by 5 bases and J by 0 bases, with 8 bases left in between. This CDR3 reads CASSLRNSGNTLYF. Partial CDR3 DNA: TGTGCCAGCAGCCTCAGAAATTCTGGAAATACGCTCTAT. The full variable domain, its missing parts supplied by reference TRBV3 and TRBJ1-3, is GPKVLQIPSHQIIDMGQMVTLNCDPVSNHLYFYWYKQILGQQMEFLVNFYNGKVMEKSKLFKDQFSVERPDGSYFTLKIQPTALEDSAVYFCASSLRNSGNTLYFGEGSRLIVV.

Concerning this clone itself: Gene names and germline match the mouse. Sequencing ends 1 residue short of the CDR3 end; the germline J gene provides the rest. The chain couples TRBV15 to TRBJ2-5; 7 bases line up with TRBD1. Germline V gene sequence: CDR1 SGHND, CDR2 FRSKSL. CDR3 length equals 13 residues. The ends lost 6 bases at V and 6 bases at J; junction bases unmatched: 6. CDR3 DNA, as far as it was read: TGTGCCAGCAGGAACAGGGGAGGCGACACCCAGTAC. Translating it yields CASRNRGGDTQY. In full, the CDR3 reads CASRNRGGDTQYF.

About this clone: All gene names here are mouse names. The sequenced part of the CDR3 DNA is TGTGCCAGCGGTGGGACTGGGGGGAATGAACAGTAC. The encoded protein is CASGGTGGNEQY. The whole CDR3 sequence is CASGGTGGNEQYF. The chain combines TRBV13-2 with TRBJ2-7; 11 bases are shared with TRBD2. Read sequence stops 1 residue before the CDR3 end, and the germline J gene provides the missing end. The V gene end was trimmed by 3 bases and the J gene end by 5 bases; junction bases not matched to a gene: 1. Germline V lookup: CDR1 NNHNN, CDR2 SYGAGS (reference sequence). There are 13 residues in the CDR3.

Worth noting for this clone: Genes here carry mouse names. The sequence runs out 1 residue before the end of the CDR3; the remainder is reconstructed from the germline J gene. The V gene is TRBV12-1, the J gene TRBJ2-1; 8 bases align to TRBD2. CDR1 and CDR2 (germline): SGHSN, HYEKVE. The CDR3 contains 14 residues. V was pared by 1 base and J by 6 bases, with 4 bases of the junction left unmatched. CDR3 DNA, as far as it was read: TGTGCCAGCTCTCTGCTGGGGGGATTTGCTGAGCAGTTC. It is translated as CASSLLGGFAEQF. The entire CDR3 sequence reads CASSLLGGFAEQFF.

Comments on this clone: The gene symbols are mouse symbols. The CDR3 extends 1 residue past the end of the read, so its final part is completed from the germline J gene. The same CDR3 can be traced to other DNA sequences in this sample. The J gene is TRBJ2-3, the V gene TRBV3; maybe TRBD2 (6 bases). The V end lost 3 bases, the J end lost 0 bases, and 7 bases lay between the germline ends. This CDR3 has 14 residues. CDR1 and CDR2 (germline): SNHLY, FYNGKV (reference sequence). The covered CDR3 bases are TGTGCCAGCAGCTTGGGGGGTAGTGCAGAAACGCTGTAT. It is translated as CASSLGGSAETLY. The full CDR3 protein is CASSLGGSAETLYF.

On this clone itself: Gene and germline names: mouse. The CDR3 is cut off 1 residue early in the read; its end comes from the germline J gene. The V and J genes are TRBV5 and TRBJ1-1; perhaps TRBD1 as D (5 bases). V lost 0 bases to trimming and J lost 0 bases, with 8 bases between them. In germline, CDR1 is LGHNA, CDR2 YNLKQL (reference sequence). This CDR3 comprises 15 residues. This CDR3 reads CASSQEGTANTEVFF. The CDR3 bases that were read are TGTGCCAGCAGCCAAGAGGGGACTGCAAACACAGAAGTCTTC.

Remarks on this clone: All gene names here are mouse names. The read terminates 1 residue ahead of where the CDR3 ends, so the germline J gene completes it. J is TRBJ2-4 and V is TRBV5; 7 bases match TRBD2. V trimming: 3 bases; J trimming: 4 bases; junction bases outside the gene matches: 4. Germline CDR1 is LGHNA and CDR2 is YNLKQL (reference sequence). This CDR3 is 14 amino acids long. CDR3: CASSHYWGENTLYF. CDR3 DNA, as far as it was read: TGTGCCAGCAGCCACTACTGGGGAGAAAACACCTTGTAC.

Concerning this clone itself: Genes here carry mouse names. The read halts 1 residue ahead of the CDR3 end, with the missing end drawn from the germline J gene. The chain recombines TRBV5 with TRBJ2-7; D is ambiguous. From germline, CDR1 is LGHNA and CDR2 YNLKQL (reference sequence). This CDR3 contains 14 residues. V was shortened by 0 bases and J by 4 bases, with 10 bases between the two germline ends. The sequenced part of the CDR3 DNA is TGTGCCAGCAGCCAAGAAAGGATTGGATATGAACAGTAC. This gives the protein CASSQERIGYEQY. The full CDR3 is CASSQERIGYEQYF.

Of note for this clone: The gene names given are mouse names. Coverage ceases 1 residue before the CDR3 finishes, and the germline J gene fills in the end. The V call is TRBV26, the J call TRBJ1-3; D may be TRBD1 (6 bases). The V end lost 6 bases, the J end lost 2 bases, and 11 bases lay between the germline ends. CDR1 and CDR2 from the germline V gene are KGHPV and FQNQEV (reference sequence). The CDR3 has 14 amino acids. CDR3 DNA (partial): TGTGCCAGCAGAAACACAGGGACTGGAAATACGCTCTAT. This encodes CASRNTGTGNTLY. The complete CDR3 protein is CASRNTGTGNTLYF.

Remarks on this clone: Mouse gene names and germline throughout. The CDR3 is cut off 1 residue early in the read; its end comes from the germline J gene. This chain connects TRBV13-2 to TRBJ1-5; TRBD1 might be the D (5 bases). The CDR3 runs to 15 residues. Per the germline V gene, CDR1 is NNHNN and CDR2 is SYGAGS (reference sequence). Trimming left V 3 bases short and J 0 bases short, with 10 bases between. The CDR3 reads CASGAPGYNNQAPLF. Partial CDR3 DNA: TGTGCCAGCGGTGCCCCAGGGTATAACAACCAGGCTCCGCTT.

Worth noting for this clone: Each gene name is a mouse one. The CDR3 end lies 1 residue beyond the end of the read and is filled in from the germline J gene. This rearrangement joins TRBV26 to TRBJ1-1; D call uncertain. Per the germline V gene, CDR1 is KGHPV and CDR2 is FQNQEV (reference sequence). Deletions cut 0 bases from V and 0 bases from J, with 2 bases between. This CDR3 is built from 13 residues. CDR3 bases read: TGTGCCAGCAGTCTGTCATCAAACACAGAAGTCTTC. This translates into CASSLSSNTEVF. The whole CDR3 sequence reads CASSLSSNTEVFF.

Comment on this clone: Gene names follow the mouse nomenclature. The read halts 1 residue ahead of the CDR3 end, with the missing end drawn from the germline J gene. The chain joins TRBV19 to TRBJ1-4, with 8 bases aligning to TRBD1. Germline loops: CDR1 FNHDT, CDR2 SITEND (reference sequence). V was clipped by 0 bases and J by 3 bases; unmatched bases: 1. The CDR3 extends over 15 amino acids. CDR3 bases read: TGTGCCAGCAGTATAGGGACAGGGCCCAACGAAAGATTATTT. Protein sequence: CASSIGTGPNERLF. The full CDR3 protein is CASSIGTGPNERLFF. Full variable domain (remainder filled in from reference TRBV19 and TRBJ1-4): GGIITQTPKFLIGQEGQKLTLKCQQNFNHDTMYWYRQDSGKGLRLIYYSITENDLQKGDLSEGYDASREKKSSFSLTVTSAQKNEMAVFLCASSIGTGPNERLFFGHGTKLSVL.

Concerning this clone itself: Germline and genes here are mouse. The read gets to within 1 residue of the CDR3 end, and the germline J gene fills in the rest. V usage is TRBV13-1 and J usage is TRBJ2-2; D is possibly TRBD2 (5 bases). V gave up 4 bases and J gave up 1 base, with 5 bases separating them. Germline CDR1 NSHNY, CDR2 SYGAGN. The CDR3 extends over 13 amino acids. CDR3 bases read: TGTGCCAGCAGTTGGGGAAACACCGGGCAGCTCTAC. Its protein product is CASSWGNTGQLY. The whole CDR3 reads CASSWGNTGQLYF.

To note about this clone: The gene names given are mouse names. The CDR3 extends 1 residue past the end of the read, so its final part is completed from the germline J gene. The rearrangement links TRBV2 to TRBJ1-2; D uncertain. Trimming stripped 2 bases from V and 1 base from J, with 5 bases between. This CDR3 contains 13 residues. Germline V gene lookup returns CDR1 LGHNA and CDR2 YSYQKL. The sequenced CDR3 bases are TGTGCCAGCAGCCAAACAGTAAACTCCGACTACACC. Its protein is CASSQTVNSDYT. The whole CDR3 reads CASSQTVNSDYTF. The full variable domain, its missing parts supplied by reference TRBV2 and TRBJ1-2, is DPKIIQKPKYLVAVTGSEKILICEQYLGHNAMYWYRQSAKKPLEFMFSYSYQKLMDNQTASSRFQPQSSKKNHLDLQITALKPDDSATYFCASSQTVNSDYTFGSGTRLLVI.

As regards this clone: Genes and germline are mouse. The CDR3 end falls 1 residue outside the read, so it is completed with the germline J gene. This CDR3 is also generated by other DNA sequences in the sample. The V gene is TRBV13-3, the J gene TRBJ2-5; D may match TRBD1 or TRBD2 (5 bases each). The CDR3 runs to 12 residues. V lost 8 bases to trimming and J lost 3 bases, with 10 bases between them. The germline V gene has CDR1 NNHDY and CDR2 SYVADS. CDR3 DNA, as far as it was read: TGTGCCAGTAGGGGCAGGCAAGACACCCAGTAC. It specifies CASRGRQDTQY. The complete CDR3 protein is CASRGRQDTQYF.

As for this clone: Any gene name here is a mouse gene name. The read finishes 1 residue shy of the CDR3 end, and the germline J gene is used to complete it. This chain joins TRBV5 and TRBJ2-1; 8 nucleotides match TRBD2. J lost 3 bases, V lost 2 bases, and 0 bases had no gene match. Germline values: CDR1 LGHNA, CDR2 YNLKQL (reference sequence). The CDR3 is 14 residues long. CDR3 DNA, as far as it was read: TGTGCCAGCAGCCAAACTGGGGGCTATGCTGAGCAGTTC. It specifies CASSQTGGYAEQF. The full-length CDR3 reads as CASSQTGGYAEQFF.

Concerning this clone: The genes are named according to mouse. From the germline J gene comes the end of the CDR3, since the read stops 1 residue before it. This chain uses TRBV13-2 with TRBJ1-4, with D perhaps matching TRBD1 (5 bases). V was cut by 0 bases and J by 0 bases, with 6 bases left in between. The CDR3 runs 15 residues. Germline V gene data show CDR1 as NNHNN and CDR2 as SYGAGS (reference sequence). CDR3 in amino acids: CASGDGTISNERLFF. The DNA read from the CDR3 is TGTGCCAGCGGTGATGGGACAATTTCCAACGAAAGATTATTT.

Concerning this clone: Germline and genes: mouse. The observed sequence ends 1 residue before the CDR3 terminus, with the missing tail filled in from the germline J gene. The genes are TRBV4 and TRBJ2-7; 10 bases are shared with TRBD2. In germline, CDR1 is LGHDT, CDR2 YNNKQL (reference sequence). CDR3 length equals 12 residues. The V and J ends lost 6 bases and 8 bases, in that order; junction bases with no gene match: 4. Incomplete CDR3 DNA: TGTGCCAGCAGTCCGGGACTGGGGAAACAGTAC. Encoded protein: CASSPGLGKQY. The full CDR3 sequence reads CASSPGLGKQYF.

Details on this clone: Mouse germline and gene names are used. The observed sequence ends 1 residue before the CDR3 terminus, with the missing tail filled in from the germline J gene. This chain joins TRBV15 and TRBJ2-1; 7 nucleotides align to TRBD2. Germline CDR1 is SGHND and CDR2 is FRSKSL. Losses at the gene ends were 3 bases for V and 1 base for J; bases not matched to a gene: 0. CDR3 length: 14 amino acids. The sequenced part of the CDR3 DNA is TGTGCCAGCAGTTTTGGGGGGAACTATGCTGAGCAGTTC. Its translation: CASSFGGNYAEQF. The whole CDR3 protein is CASSFGGNYAEQFF.

Note on this clone: Genes and germline are mouse. The read comes to an end 1 residue before the CDR3 does, leaving the germline J gene to fill in the end. The V and J genes are TRBV19 and TRBJ2-7; the D gene is possibly TRBD2 (5 bases). This CDR3 has 13 amino acids. CDR1 is FNHDT and CDR2 is SITEND in the germline V gene (reference sequence). Trimming took 2 bases from V and 4 from J, leaving 10 bases between them. Here the CDR3 reads CASSINGDYEQYF. The DNA read from the CDR3 is TGTGCCAGCAGTATTAATGGGGATTATGAACAGTAC.

For this clone: Gene names and germline match the mouse. The missing CDR3 end, 1 residue past where the read stops, is filled in from the germline J gene. The gene calls are TRBV14 and TRBJ1-2, with 7 nucleotides matching TRBD1. The V gene end was trimmed by 5 bases and the J gene end by 4 bases; junction bases not matched to a gene: 5. CDR1 and CDR2 from the germline V gene are SGHDT and FRDEAV. The CDR3 has 13 amino acids. CDR3 residues: CASRLQGTSDYTF. The sequenced part of the CDR3 DNA is TGTGCCAGCAGACTACAGGGGACCTCCGACTACACC.

About this clone itself: Genes and germline come from the mouse. The read comes to an end 1 residue before the CDR3 does, leaving the germline J gene to fill in the end. J is TRBJ1-6 and V is TRBV24; a possible D gene is TRBD1 (5 bases). TRBJ1-6 is an ORF, with its function uncertain. Deletions cut 1 base from V and 6 bases from J, with 7 bases between. The CDR3 loop spans 14 amino acids. Germline-derived CDR1 and CDR2 are KGHTA and FRNEEI. CDR3 region: CASSLWGLNSPLYF. The sequenced CDR3 bases are TGTGCCAGCAGTCTGTGGGGACTTAATTCGCCCCTCTAC.